The 10 T cell receptor beta chains below come from one sample, sequenced in a study of T cells in localized non-small cell lung cancer. The data were produced by immunoSEQ multiplex PCR, yet TCRdb's version contains in-frame clones alone and is incomplete. The sample shows approximately 35,000 clones, under 90% of them seen only once. Material: peripheral blood, obtained before any cancer treatment. The receptors were sampled from a man between 40 and 69 years old with stage I lung adenocarcinoma.

This clone was seen more than once but under ten times. The chain links TRBV30 to TRBJ2-7; D call uncertain. V shed 2 bases and J shed 7 bases, with 9 bases lying between them. Germline CDR1 GTSNPN, CDR2 SVGIG (reference sequence). The CDR3 runs 11 residues. CDR3 protein: CAWSSKTEQYF. The CDR3 bases are TGTGCCTGGAGTTCTAAGACAGAGCAGTACTTC.

This sequence joins TRBV18 and TRBJ1-1, with D maybe TRBD1 (6 bases). The germline V and J ends were trimmed by 3 bases and 5 bases, with 16 bases remaining between them. This CDR3 is built from 15 residues. Germline V CDR1 and CDR2: KGHSH, LQKENI. As DNA, the CDR3 is TGTGCCAGCTCACCTCCGGGAGGGGGATCGACTGAAGCTTTCTTT. Translation: CASSPPGGGSTEAFF. Based on the CDR3 plus reference TRBV18 and TRBJ1-1, the full variable domain is NAGVMQNPRHLVRRRGQEARLRCSPMKGHSHVYWYRQLPEEGLKFMVYLQKENIIDESGMPKERFSAEFPKEGPSILRIQQVVRGDSAAYFCASSPPGGGSTEAFFGQGTRLTVV.

The chain combines TRBV4-2 with TRBJ2-1; no clear D gene. This CDR3 comprises 16 residues. Between the trimmed V and J ends, which lost 1 base and 0 bases, there was a span of 10 bases. Germline lookup yields CDR1 LGHNA and CDR2 YNFKEQ. CDR3 amino acids: CASSQGGYSSYNEQFF. The CDR3 DNA reads as TGTGCCAGCAGCCAAGGTGGCTACAGCTCCTACAATGAGCAGTTCTTC.

The rearrangement uses TRBV5-1 and TRBJ1-1; D uncertain. V was trimmed by 2 bases and J by 0 bases, leaving 5 bases between them. CDR3 length: 13 amino acids. The germline V gene has CDR1 SGHRS and CDR2 YFSETQ. The CDR3 reads CASSFGLNTEAFF. The CDR3 bases are TGCGCCAGCAGCTTTGGCCTGAACACTGAAGCTTTCTTT.

The chain joins TRBV7-2 to TRBJ2-7, with TRBD2 identical over 11 bases. The CDR3 loop spans 14 amino acids. Germline CDR1 is SGHTA and CDR2 is FQGNSA. The J segment lost 3 bases and the V segment lost 6 bases, leaving 4 bases of the junction unmatched. The CDR3 DNA reads as TGTGCCAGCAGAGGGACTAGCGGTGGCTACGAGCAGTACTTC. Translated: CASRGTSGGYEQYF.

The chain links TRBV14 to TRBJ2-1, with TRBD2 as a possible D gene (5 bases). The ends were cut back, 5 bases at V and 9 bases at J, with 8 bases in the middle. The length of the CDR3 is 11 residues. CDR1 and CDR2 (germline): SGHDN, FVKESK. In nucleotides, the CDR3 is TGTGCCAGCAGCGTCGCGGGTGAGCAGTTCTTC. This encodes CASSVAGEQFF.

The chain links TRBV4-1 to TRBJ1-1, with a possible D match to TRBD1 (6 bases). The germline CDR1 and CDR2 sequences are MGHRA and YSYEKL. The CDR3 consists of 15 residues. V gave up 1 base and J gave up 3 bases, with 12 bases separating them. The CDR3 coding sequence is TGCGCCAGCAGCCAAGGCCCGGGGGCAGACACTGAAGCTTTCTTT. This codes for CASSQGPGADTEAFF.

The rearrangement links TRBV29-1 to TRBJ1-2; 8 bases align to TRBD1. The CDR3 has 15 amino acids. V lost 7 bases, J lost 5 bases, and 15 bases stayed unmatched. Per germline, CDR1 SQVTM and CDR2 ANQGSEA. CDR3 amino acids: CSAPRTGPLGYGYTF. CDR3 bases: TGCAGCGCTCCCCGGACAGGGCCCCTTGGGTATGGCTACACCTTC. Based on the CDR3 plus reference TRBV29-1 and TRBJ1-2, the full variable domain is SAVISQKPSRDICQRGTSLTIQCQVDSQVTMMFWYRQQPGQSLTLIATANQGSEATYESGFVIDKFPISRPNLTFSTLTVSNMSPEDSSIYLCSAPRTGPLGYGYTFGSGTRLTVV.

The chain is built from TRBV6-1 and TRBJ1-1; D unclear. This CDR3 comprises 12 residues. Per the germline V gene, CDR1 is MNHNS and CDR2 is SASEGT. Trimming left V 3 bases short and J 8 bases short, with 10 bases between. CDR3 DNA: TGTGCCAGCAGTGATGCCGGACGGGAAGCTTTCTTT. Its protein product is CASSDAGREAFF.

Here the CDR3 DNA reads TGTGCCAGCAGACAACAGGGGTCCCTCCAAGCTTTCTTT. Amino acid sequence: CASRQQGSLQAFF. This chain joins TRBV6-1 and TRBJ1-1; 7 positions match TRBD1. The CDR3 consists of 13 residues. The J segment lost 9 bases and the V segment lost 6 bases, leaving 10 bases of the junction unmatched. CDR1 and CDR2 from the germline V gene are MNHNS and SASEGT.